This T cell receptor beta chain was sequenced in a study of T cells in Graves' hyperthyroidism and ophthalmopathy. Study context: The initial diagnosis was the point when peripheral blood was collected, ahead of any treatment. Study-wide results and caveats: The majority of expanded thyroid clonotypes above 0.001 also appeared in blood.

This clonotype was seen more than once but under ten times. Its antigen is not identified. Germline V gene data show CDR1 as MNHEY and CDR2 as SMNVEV (reference sequence). The CDR3 loop spans 15 amino acids. The V end lost 8 bases, the J end lost 1 base, and 17 bases lay between the germline ends. Amplification of TCR beta CDR3 regions used RNA as the template. Carried out on the TCR CDR3, a first-round RT-PCR used the HTBI primer set. TCRdb called the multiplex PCR reads again in MiXCR, with one record for every CDR3 protein. The table lists over 250,000 distinct CDR3 sequences, approximately 21% of them singletons.

The clonotype originates from a young man with Graves' ophthalmopathy. The sample was blood. This chain uses TRBV27 with TRBJ1-1, with D possibly matching TRBD1 (6 bases). CDR3 loop: CASARGGGGNTEAFF. CDR3 bases: TGTGCCAGCGCAAGGGGGGGCGGAGGGAACACTGAAGCTTTCTTT.